These T cell receptor beta chains were read from a single sample in a study of shared clonotypes between healthy human individuals. TCRdb keeps only in-frame clones here, not all; method: immunoSEQ multiplex PCR. The sample records 2 million to 3 million clones, roughly nine tenths being singletons. Material: naive CD4+ T cells sorted from blood. The receptors shown here come from a man between 18 and 35 years old in good health. The CDR3 runs from the conserved cysteine through the conserved F or W. D genes are given only for firm matches. Size tells how often a clone was seen (once, few, many) or the class of an expanded clone, and some rows leave it out.

TRBJ2-7	TRBV2	-	once	CASYTSLRTEQYF	TGTGCCAGCTACACTAGCCTCAGGACCGAGCAGTACTTC
TRBJ2-3	TRBV10-2	TRBD2	-	CASSEGVAGAIGGTDTQYF	TGCGCCAGCAGTGAGGGGGTAGCGGGGGCCATCGGCGGCACAGATACGCAGTATTTT
TRBJ1-5	TRBV19	-	-	CASSAQGSQPQHF	TGTGCCAGTAGTGCGCAGGGCAGTCAGCCCCAGCATTTT
TRBJ2-7	TRBV6-6	TRBD2	-	CASSFLAGSYEQYF	TGTGCCAGCAGTTTCCTAGCGGGGAGCTACGAGCAGTACTTC
TRBJ2-3	TRBV18	-	-	CASSPGTPATDTQYF	TGTGCCAGCTCCCCTGGGACGCCTGCGACAGATACGCAGTATTTT
TRBJ1-2	TRBV4-2	-	-	CASSQGEGPRGYTF	TGTGCCAGCAGCCAAGGGGAGGGGCCGAGGGGCTACACCTTC
TRBJ2-1	TRBV18	-	-	CASSQERVEQFF	TGTGCCAGCTCCCAAGAAAGGGTTGAGCAGTTCTTC
TRBJ2-4	TRBV30	TRBD2	-	CAWSLTSGVKNIQYF	TGTGCCTGGAGTTTGACTAGCGGGGTCAAAAACATTCAGTACTTC
TRBJ1-1	TRBV6-1	-	-	CASSEYGGRRVAFF	TGTGCCAGCAGTGAATACGGGGGGCGGCGGGTAGCTTTCTTT
TRBJ1-1	TRBV19	-	-	CASSRTPLNTEAFF	TGTGCCAGTAGTAGAACACCATTGAACACTGAAGCTTTCTTT
TRBJ1-1	TRBV2	-	few	CASSKNRDGDEAFF	TGTGCCAGCAGTAAGAACCGGGACGGAGATGAAGCTTTCTTT
TRBJ2-2	TRBV7-8	TRBD2	-	CASSLYQRGPMGTGELFF	TGTGCCAGCAGCTTATACCAGCGGGGGCCCATGGGCACCGGGGAGCTGTTTTTT
TRBJ2-7	TRBV10-3	-	once	CAISESGGYEQYF	TGTGCCATCAGTGAGTCCGGGGGATACGAGCAGTACTTC
TRBJ2-1	TRBV5-4	-	-	CASSSKTDSYNEQFF	TGTGCCAGCAGCTCCAAAACAGATTCCTACAATGAGCAGTTCTTC
TRBJ1-2	TRBV18	TRBD1	-	CASSPEGQGSYGYTF	TGTGCCAGCTCACCAGAGGGACAGGGGAGCTATGGCTACACCTTC
TRBJ2-5	TRBV5-1	-	-	CASSSGDQETQYF	TGCGCCAGCAGCTCCGGGGACCAAGAGACCCAGTACTTC
TRBJ1-5	TRBV28	-	-	CASSLGGVNQPQHF	TGTGCCAGCAGTTTGGGGGGGGTAAATCAGCCCCAGCATTTT
TRBJ2-7	TRBV28	-	-	CASSWSYRDLSYEQYF	TGTGCCAGCAGTTGGTCTTACCGGGATCTCTCCTACGAGCAGTACTTC
TRBJ1-1	TRBV19	-	once	CASTHDRFRTEAFF	TGTGCCAGTACCCACGACAGGTTTCGCACTGAAGCTTTCTTT
TRBJ2-5	TRBV6-1	TRBD1	-	CASGGTGAGGETQYF	TGTGCCAGCGGGGGGACAGGGGCCGGGGGCGAGACCCAGTACTTC
TRBJ1-3	TRBV6-1	-	-	CASSERTDRNTIYF	TGTGCCAGCAGTGAACGGACAGACCGAAACACCATATATTTT
TRBJ2-5	TRBV5-1	-	-	CASSPDASVKETQYF	TGCGCCAGCAGCCCGGATGCGTCAGTTAAAGAGACCCAGTACTTC
TRBJ1-5	TRBV19	TRBD1	-	CASSIVDRGSLQPQHF	TGTGCCAGTAGTATAGTCGACAGGGGGTCCCTTCAGCCCCAGCATTTT
TRBJ1-4	TRBV5-1	TRBD1	-	CASSAGQGREKLFF	TGCGCCAGCAGCGCGGGACAGGGGAGGGAAAAACTGTTTTTT
TRBJ1-5	TRBV21-1	-	few	CASSAPCQGWIGNQPQHF	TGTGCCAGCAGCGCCCCCTGTCAGGGGTGGATCGGCAATCAGCCCCAGCATTTT
TRBJ2-5	TRBV18	TRBD2	-	CASSPTSGPQETQYF	TGTGCCAGCTCACCAACTAGCGGGCCACAAGAGACCCAGTACTTC
TRBJ1-1	TRBV5-1	-	-	CASSLRQGYAAEAFF	TGCGCCAGCAGCTTGAGGCAGGGGTATGCCGCTGAAGCTTTCTTT
TRBJ2-7	TRBV5-1	-	-	CASSLGQGVSSYEQYF	TGCGCCAGCAGCTTGGGGCAGGGCGTCAGCTCCTACGAGCAGTACTTC